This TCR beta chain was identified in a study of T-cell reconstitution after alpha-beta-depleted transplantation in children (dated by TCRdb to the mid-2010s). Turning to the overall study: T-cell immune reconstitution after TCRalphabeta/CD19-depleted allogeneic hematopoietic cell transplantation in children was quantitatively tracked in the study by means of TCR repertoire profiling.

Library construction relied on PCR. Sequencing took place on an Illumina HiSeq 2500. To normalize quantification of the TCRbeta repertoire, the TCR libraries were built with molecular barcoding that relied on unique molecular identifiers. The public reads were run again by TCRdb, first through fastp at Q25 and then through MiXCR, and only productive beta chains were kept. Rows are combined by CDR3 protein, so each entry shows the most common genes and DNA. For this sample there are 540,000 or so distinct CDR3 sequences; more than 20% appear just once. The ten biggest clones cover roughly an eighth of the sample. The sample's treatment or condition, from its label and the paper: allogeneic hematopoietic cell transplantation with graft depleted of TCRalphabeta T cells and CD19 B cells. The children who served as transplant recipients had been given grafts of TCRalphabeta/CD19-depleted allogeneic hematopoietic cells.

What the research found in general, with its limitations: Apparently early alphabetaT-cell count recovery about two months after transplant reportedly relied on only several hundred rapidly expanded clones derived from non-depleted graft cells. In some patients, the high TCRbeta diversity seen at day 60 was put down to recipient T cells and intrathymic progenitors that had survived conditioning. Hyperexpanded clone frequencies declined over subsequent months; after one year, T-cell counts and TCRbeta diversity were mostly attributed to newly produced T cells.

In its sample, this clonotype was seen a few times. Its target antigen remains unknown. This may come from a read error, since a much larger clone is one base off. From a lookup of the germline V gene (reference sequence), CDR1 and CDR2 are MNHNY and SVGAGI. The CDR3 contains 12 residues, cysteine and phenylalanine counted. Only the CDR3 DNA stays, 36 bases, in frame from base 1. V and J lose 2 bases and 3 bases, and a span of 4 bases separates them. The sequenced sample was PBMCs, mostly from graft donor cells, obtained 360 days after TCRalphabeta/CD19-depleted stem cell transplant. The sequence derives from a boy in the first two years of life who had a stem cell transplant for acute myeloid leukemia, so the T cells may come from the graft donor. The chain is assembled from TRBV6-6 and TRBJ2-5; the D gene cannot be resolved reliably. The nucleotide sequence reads TGTGCCAGCAGTTACCGCGAAGAGACCCAGTACTTC. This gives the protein CASSYREETQYF.